This T cell receptor (beta chain) was captured by sequencing in a study of blood T cells in healthy people across ages. A second about 7 to 12 cycle PCR used barcoded and J-beta primers. TCRdb redid the calling of the 5' RACE reads with MiXCR, one entry per CDR3 protein. The sample contains over a million distinct CDR3 sequences, approximately 43% of which appear only once. Broader study findings: The authors considered diversity estimates from one million T cells to be underestimates.

This clonotype was counted only a few times. Its specificity is not known. The V and J ends lost 0 bases and 1 base respectively, with 12 bases between them. The germline V gene has CDR1 MNHEY and CDR2 SMNVEV (reference sequence). This CDR3 is built from 16 residues. The rearrangement links TRBV27 to TRBJ1-1; weak D call: TRBD1 (5 bases). Source material: blood. The origin of this receptor is a young woman in good health. This CDR3 is CASSLSFYGGNTEAFF. The CDR3 DNA reads TGTGCCAGCAGTTTATCGTTTTACGGGGGGAACACTGAAGCTTTCTTT.